The source of this T cell receptor beta chain is a study of cytomegalovirus exposure and HLA in healthy donors. Amplification used 60 Vbeta primers and 13 Jbeta primers. The assay was immunoSEQ multiplex PCR, and TCRdb's table has in-frame clones only and misses some. The sample has around 150,000 clones, over 65% seen once; the top ten hold around 3%. Germline V CDR1 and CDR2: SEHNR, FQNEAQ (reference sequence). CDR3 length equals 15 residues. Deletions cut 8 bases from V and 7 bases from J, with 18 bases between. This clone was seen a single time. Its antigen is unidentified. The study's findings and limits: Most TCR beta V segments were productive about 87% or about 30% of the time in an earlier analysis. The study carried out a later analysis of TCR beta sequences. It associated some 17,000 of them with specific HLA alleles at a false discovery rate of 0.05.

The origin of this receptor is a woman aged 40 to 55 in good health and CMV-seropositive. Sequenced: PBMCs. V gene TRBV7-9 combines with J gene TRBJ1-6; TRBD1 might be the D (5 bases). The CDR3 loop reads CASGLRDGKNSPLHF. DNA of the CDR3: TGTGCCAGCGGATTGCGGGACGGCAAAAATTCACCCCTCCACTTT.